The present T cell receptor beta chain was sequenced within a study of sequential checkpoint blockade in melanoma. On the study more broadly: Randomization was 1:1 between first-line nivolumab→ipilimumab and ipilimumab→nivolumab. Twenty-two patients had tumor biopsies before treatment and at week 13.

With 0 bases removed from V and 3 bases from J, the gap between germline ends came to 6 bases. The CDR3 runs to 13 residues. Germline V gene data show CDR1 as SGHTA and CDR2 as FQGNSA. Documented treatment: randomized to nivolumab then ipilimumab (arm A) or the reverse (arm B). The repertoire was sequenced with immunoSEQ multiplex PCR; TCRdb's copy has only in-frame clones and lacks some. Of roughly 5,400 clones in the sample, roughly 18% are singletons; the top ten hold roughly 8.6%. The V gene is TRBV7-2, the J gene TRBJ2-7, with D tentatively TRBD1 (5 bases). The source of this sequence is a human donor with melanoma. Source: tumor tissue (inferred from file names), taken from a patient given nivolumab and ipilimumab in sequence. The CDR3 DNA reads TGTGCCAGCAGCTTAGCCCAGGGCTACGAGCAGTACTTC. Its protein is CASSLAQGYEQYF.